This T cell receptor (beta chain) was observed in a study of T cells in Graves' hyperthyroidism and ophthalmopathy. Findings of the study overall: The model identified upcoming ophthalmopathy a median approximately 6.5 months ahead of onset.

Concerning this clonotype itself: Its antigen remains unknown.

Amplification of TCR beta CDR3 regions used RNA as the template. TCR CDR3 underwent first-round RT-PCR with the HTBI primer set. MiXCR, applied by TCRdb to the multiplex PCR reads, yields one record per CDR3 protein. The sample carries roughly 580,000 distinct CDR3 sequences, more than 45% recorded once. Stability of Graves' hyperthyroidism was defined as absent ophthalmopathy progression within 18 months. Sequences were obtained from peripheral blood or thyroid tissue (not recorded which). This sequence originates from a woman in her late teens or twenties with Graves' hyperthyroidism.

As DNA, the CDR3 is TGCAGCAGTGACAGGGAGAACACTGAAGCTTTCTTT. This encodes CSSDRENTEAFF. The chain joins TRBV29-1 to TRBJ1-1, with 7 bases lining up with TRBD1. The CDR3 consists of 12 residues. Germline loops: CDR1 SQVTM, CDR2 ANQGSEA. Trimming took 8 bases from V and 1 from J; bases not matched to a gene: 4.